This T cell receptor beta chain stems from a study of T cell responses to AZD1222 COVID-19 vaccine. General study findings and limits: Donors in the cohort were predominantly white British and more often female, and clonal diversity was possibly underestimated. The study reported that nearly half of spike-specific TCRs target unmutated variant regions.

Here immunoSEQ multiplex PCR was the method, and the copy in TCRdb shows in-frame clones only, minus some. The sample yields 99,000 or so clones, over 90% seen once. Trimming shortened V by 6 bases and J by 7 bases, and 13 bases separated the two germline ends. This CDR3 spans 13 amino acids. Germline CDR1 and CDR2: MNHEY and SMNVEV (reference sequence). On this clone: The antigen is not known.

This TCR derives from an adult in good health. Sequenced here: peripheral blood, sampled on day 0 of AZD1222 vaccination. The gene calls are TRBV27 and TRBJ1-5, with D unresolved. Written as DNA, the CDR3 is TGTGCCAGCAGGCCAAGGGTCCACCAGCCCCAGCATTTT. This gives the protein CASRPRVHQPQHF.